This T cell receptor beta chain was identified in a study of blood T cell repertoires in COVID-19. Study information: Material from acute and convalescent COVID-19 was sourced from the United States, Italy and Spain. Sources were T cells, B-cell-depleted T cells, or PBMCs; the material itself was cDNA or gDNA.

Methods used by the authors: For nucleated cells, counts were estimated from reference gene primer amplification. Libraries were prepared by immunoSEQ multiplex PCR; TCRdb keeps only in-frame clonotypes and omits some of them. V and J calls and clone size come straight from that table; D and trimming were deduced from the DNA. The table lists some 270,000 clones, around 84% of them singletons. The length of the CDR3 is 16 residues. The V gene lost 10 bases and the J gene lost 0 bases, with 16 bases spanning the gap. CDR1 and CDR2 (germline): MDHEN, SYDVKM. Sequenced sample: peripheral blood. This clonotype was sampled from a woman between 40 and 55 years old who had recovered from COVID-19. The V and J genes are TRBV28 and TRBJ2-6; a weak D match, TRBD1 (6 bases). The CDR3 is CATRGRGSSGANVLTF. The CDR3, as DNA: TGTGCCACCAGGGGCAGGGGAAGCTCTGGGGCCAACGTCCTGACTTTC. The complete variable domain, with remaining parts taken from reference TRBV28 and TRBJ2-6, reads DVKVTQSSRYLVKRTGEKVFLECVQDMDHENMFWYRQDPGLGLRLIYFSYDVKMKEKGDIPEGYSVSREKKERFSLILESASTNQTSMYLCATRGRGSSGANVLTFGAGSRLTVL.